Following are 23 T cell receptor beta chains from one sample sequenced in a study of PD-1 blockade in classical Hodgkin lymphoma. Sample time point: cycle 4 day 1 (C4D1), after five to seven weeks of nivolumab. Brentuximab vedotin exposure varied among the patients, all of whom had relapsed after autologous stem cell transplantation. Data came from immunoSEQ multiplex PCR; TCRdb stores just in-frame clones and leaves some out. Of several thousand clones detected, under 70% appear once; the ten largest clones hold 25% to 30%. The source material was peripheral blood mononuclear cells (PBMCs), sampled before the fourth cycle of nivolumab. The receptors originated from a human donor with classical Hodgkin lymphoma.

This sequence joins TRBV27 and TRBJ2-2; D gene uncertain. This CDR3 spans 15 amino acids. The germline V gene encodes CDR1 MNHEY and CDR2 SMNVEV (reference sequence). Trimming shortened V by 2 bases and J by 6 bases, and 13 bases separated the two germline ends. The CDR3 here is CASSLIWSNPGELFF. CDR3 DNA: TGTGCCAGCAGTTTAATTTGGTCTAATCCCGGGGAGCTGTTTTTT.

This clone was seen a few times. V and J are TRBV9 and TRBJ2-6, with 9 nucleotides matching TRBD1. Germline-derived CDR1 and CDR2 are SGDLS and YYNGEE. The CDR3 is 18 residues long. The ends lost 4 bases at V and 2 bases at J; junction bases unmatched: 10. The CDR3 loop reads CASSPRGQGVAGANVLTF. The CDR3 coding sequence is TGTGCCAGCAGCCCCCGGGGACAGGGAGTAGCTGGGGCCAACGTCCTGACTTTC.

The chain employs TRBV7-6 and TRBJ2-5, with no clear D. Trimming removed 5 bases at V and 1 base at J, with 14 bases between. The CDR3 covers 15 residues. Germline V lookup: CDR1 SGHVS, CDR2 FNYEAQ. Here the CDR3 DNA reads TGTGCCAGCAGCCAAAACCCCTGGGGCCAAGAGACCCAGTACTTC. Its translation is CASSQNPWGQETQYF.

The chain joins TRBV9 to TRBJ2-1; a weak D match, TRBD1 (5 bases). Germline CDR1 is SGDLS and CDR2 is YYNGEE. CDR3 length: 15 amino acids. V lost 2 bases, J lost 4 bases, and 13 bases lay in between. The CDR3 DNA reads TGTGCCAGCAGCGTGTCAGGGAACAATTACAATGAGCAGTTCTTC. Translated: CASSVSGNNYNEQFF.

The V and J genes are TRBV7-3 and TRBJ2-7; 7 nucleotides line up with TRBD2. Germline lookup yields CDR1 SGHTA and CDR2 FQGTGA. The CDR3 length is 13 residues. V shed 5 bases and J 3 bases; nucleotides not matched to a gene: 4. CDR3 residues: CASSISGGYEQYF. In DNA form, the CDR3 reads TGTGCCAGCAGCATTTCGGGGGGCTACGAGCAGTACTTC.

The chain links TRBV2 to TRBJ2-6; no definite D call. CDR3 length: 16 amino acids. The germline V gene has CDR1 SNHLY and CDR2 FYNNEI. V was cut by 0 bases and J by 1 base, with 7 bases left in between. For the CDR3, the DNA is TGTGCCAGCAGTGAAGCGCTGGGGTCTGGGGCCAACGTCCTGACTTTC. It yields the protein CASSEALGSGANVLTF.

The chain couples TRBV11-2 to TRBJ2-7; 10 positions match TRBD2. The CDR3 length is 16 residues. The ends lost 0 bases at V and 4 bases at J; junction bases unmatched: 6. CDR1 and CDR2 from the germline V gene are SGHAT and FQNNGV. The CDR3 DNA sequence: TGTGCCAGCAGCTTAGATCTAACTAGCGGGAAGTACGAGCAGTACTTC. This encodes CASSLDLTSGKYEQYF. The full variable domain, completed using reference TRBV11-2 and TRBJ2-7, is EAGVAQSPRYKIIEKRQSVAFWCNPISGHATLYWYQQILGQGPKLLIQFQNNGVVDDSQLPKDRFSAERLKGVDSTLKIQPAKLEDSAVYLCASSLDLTSGKYEQYFGPGTRLTVT.

The J gene is TRBJ2-7, the V gene TRBV9; D possibly corresponds to TRBD2 (6 bases). The CDR3 is 13 residues long. Trimming pared 4 bases from V and 6 bases from J, leaving 14 bases between. Germline assignment: CDR1 SGDLS and CDR2 YYNGEE. The CDR3 sequence is CASSPRAGPEQYF. The CDR3 DNA follows: TGTGCCAGCAGCCCCCGCGCGGGGCCCGAGCAGTACTTC.

As regards this clone: A far larger clone is a single base away, which makes a read error likely. This chain joins TRBV12-2 and TRBJ2-1; whether TRBD2, the table's D call, matches the DNA was not checked. TRBV12-2 is assigned pseudogene status. This CDR3 contains 16 residues. For the CDR3, the DNA is TGTGCCAGCAGCCACGCAGAACTAGCGGGAGTCAATGAGCAGTTCTTC. It yields the protein CASSHAELAGVNEQFF.

The chain couples TRBV7-8 to TRBJ1-5; no reliable D call. Germline V gene lookup returns CDR1 SGHVS and CDR2 FQNEAQ. Deletions cut 5 bases from V and 7 bases from J, with 15 bases between. This CDR3 has 14 amino acids. CDR3 loop: CASSRRGPRQPQHF. The CDR3 coding sequence is TGTGCCAGCAGCCGGCGCGGCCCGAGGCAGCCCCAGCATTTT.

About this clone itself: Other DNA sequences within the sample encode an identical CDR3. The chain is built from TRBV18 and TRBJ2-3; D is ambiguous. The germline V and J ends were trimmed by 6 bases and 2 bases, with 9 bases remaining between them. The germline CDR1 and CDR2 sequences are KGHSH and LQKENI. There are 13 residues in the CDR3. The CDR3 loop is CASSPSSTDTQYF. The CDR3 DNA is TGTGCCAGCTCTCCCTCCTCCACAGATACGCAGTATTTT.

The chain combines TRBV11-3 with TRBJ2-5; 7 positions match TRBD2. Germline CDR1 is SGHNT and CDR2 is YENEEA. The CDR3 is made up of 17 amino acids. With V trimmed by 4 bases and J by 4 bases, 15 bases remained unmatched. The DNA for the CDR3 is TGTGCCAGCAGCTCCATCCCCCTGCGGGAGCGAGGAGAGACCCAGTACTTC. This translates into CASSSIPLRERGETQYF.

CDR3 bases: TGTGCCGCCGGGACTAGCAACGAGCAGTACTTC. Translation gives CAAGTSNEQYF. This sequence joins TRBV5-4 and TRBJ2-7, with 9 positions matching TRBD2. The trim removed 10 bases at V and 5 bases at J, leaving 4 bases unmatched. Germline V CDR1 and CDR2: SGHNT, YYREEE (reference sequence). The CDR3 loop spans 11 amino acids. The full variable domain, rest sourced from reference TRBV5-4 and TRBJ2-7, is ETGVTQSPTHLIKTRGQQVTLRCSSQSGHNTVSWYQQALGQGPQFIFQYYREEENGRGNFPPRFSGLQFPNYSSELNVNALELDDSALYLCAAGTSNEQYFGPGTRLTVT.

In nucleotides, the CDR3 is TGTGCCAGCAGCGCTGCACGTAAGGGAAACACCATATATTTT. Translating it yields CASSAARKGNTIYF. This chain uses TRBV28 with TRBJ1-3; no reliable D call. The germline V gene encodes CDR1 MDHEN and CDR2 SYDVKM. The ends were cut back, 6 bases at V and 4 bases at J, with 13 bases in the middle. This CDR3 spans 14 amino acids.

The chain has TRBV7-2 and TRBJ2-2; D is undetermined. The germline V gene encodes CDR1 SGHTA and CDR2 FQGNSA. Trimming shortened V by 4 bases and J by 7 bases, and 13 bases separated the two germline ends. The CDR3 is 14 residues long. This chain's CDR3 is CASSSIRPSGELFF. CDR3 in DNA: TGTGCCAGCAGCTCTATTAGGCCCAGCGGGGAGCTGTTTTTT.

The rearrangement links TRBV5-1 to TRBJ2-5; perhaps TRBD2 as D (5 bases). CDR3 length: 13 amino acids. V lost 1 base to trimming and J lost 5 bases, with 9 bases between them. Germline CDR1 SGHRS, CDR2 YFSETQ. CDR3 region: CASSLSGMETQYF. CDR3 nucleotide sequence: TGCGCCAGCAGCTTGTCGGGGATGGAGACCCAGTACTTC.

The chain combines TRBV5-1 with TRBJ2-2, with 8 bases identical to TRBD2. V shed 2 bases, J shed 4 bases, and the junction held 10 bases outside the gene matches. Germline CDR1 and CDR2: SGHRS and YFSETQ. The CDR3 runs 17 residues. The CDR3 reads CASSFAPGGELTGELFF. The CDR3 DNA sequence: TGCGCCAGCAGCTTTGCCCCGGGAGGGGAACTCACCGGGGAGCTGTTTTTT.

This chain joins TRBV7-3 and TRBJ2-1; 10 positions match TRBD2. V dropped 6 bases and J dropped 3; count of bases not matched to a gene: 2. The CDR3 spans 14 residues. CDR1 and CDR2 from the germline V gene are SGHTA and FQGTGA. CDR3 amino acids: CASSRTSGYNEQFF. The CDR3 DNA follows: TGTGCCAGCAGTCGGACTAGCGGCTACAATGAGCAGTTCTTC.

This clone was recorded a few times. J is TRBJ1-6 and V is TRBV2; tentative D call: TRBD1 (6 bases). Germline-derived CDR1 and CDR2 are SNHLY and FYNNEI. V was clipped by 11 bases and J by 0 bases, with 14 bases between them. The CDR3 has 15 amino acids. CDR3 sequence (DNA): TGTGCCGGACGACAGGAGAGCTCCTATAATTCACCCCTCCACTTT. Translating it yields CAGRQESSYNSPLHF.

The V gene is TRBV11-3, the J gene TRBJ2-5; 8 bases are a match to TRBD1. This CDR3 comprises 15 residues. With 6 bases clipped from V and 4 bases from J, the junction kept 10 bases outside the gene matches. Germline CDR1 reads SGHNT; CDR2 reads YENEEA. CDR3 nucleotide sequence: TGTGCCAGCAGGAGATTACGGACAGGGCGAGAGACCCAGTACTTC. Translating it yields CASRRLRTGRETQYF.

The rearrangement joins TRBV5-4 to TRBJ1-1, with no clear D. Germline V gives CDR1 SGHNT, CDR2 YYREEE (reference sequence). Trimming stripped 3 bases from V and 3 bases from J, with 3 bases between. There are 11 residues in the CDR3. The CDR3 DNA follows: TGTGCCAGCAGCTCTGACACTGAAGCTTTCTTT. Translation: CASSSDTEAFF.

The V and J genes are TRBV28 and TRBJ2-7; D is ambiguous. Germline loops: CDR1 MDHEN, CDR2 SYDVKM. The CDR3 consists of 11 residues. Trimming took off 9 bases at V and 1 base at J, with 7 bases between the two ends. Here the CDR3 reads CASALSYEQYF. The CDR3 DNA reads as TGTGCCAGTGCCCTATCCTACGAGCAGTACTTC.

Details on this clone: One end of the junction varies from germline; a read error may be responsible. V is TRBV28 and J is TRBJ2-6, with D perhaps matching TRBD2 (5 bases). Germline CDR1 is MDHEN and CDR2 is SYDVKM. This CDR3 has 14 residues. This CDR3 reads CASNLASRANVLTF. The CDR3 region has the DNA TGTGCCAGCAACCTAGCCTCTCGGGCCAACGTCCTGACTTTC. Complete variable domain (other parts from reference TRBV28 and TRBJ2-6): DVKVTQSSRYLVKRTGEKVFLECVQDMDHENMFWYRQDPGLGLRLIYFSYDVKMKEKGDIPEGYSVSREKKERFSLILESASTNQTSMYLCASNLASRANVLTFGAGSRLTVL.